A selection of T cell receptor beta chains follows, all from one sample in a study of T cell changes during pregnancy in multiple sclerosis. TCRdb's table, derived via immunoSEQ multiplex PCR, lists solely in-frame clones and lacks some. The table shows about 83,000 clones, with over 80% occurring only once. The input for sequencing was PBMCs, taken in the first trimester of pregnancy. Receptors originate from a female donor in good health, serving as a control in a pregnancy study. Some clones in this sample may be carry-over from other donors' samples. The CDR3 runs from the conserved cysteine through the conserved F or W. A D gene is named only where the DNA matches it firmly. Some rows mark clone size as missing; the rest say once, few, many or name a class of expanded clone.

cdr3_aa cdr3_nt d_call v_call clone_size j_call
CASSEAPGRGYTF TGTGCCAGCAGTGAAGCGCCAGGGCGAGGCTACACCTTC - TRBV2 - TRBJ1-2
CASSVQGGSHDTQYF TGTGCCAGCAGTGTACAGGGAGGGAGTCACGATACGCAGTATTTT - TRBV6-1 few TRBJ2-3
CAISDPPTGRVSDTQYF TGTGCCATCAGTGACCCCCCAACAGGTAGGGTATCAGATACGCAGTATTTT - TRBV10-3 - TRBJ2-3
CASSLVRTGAGDIQYF TGTGCCAGCAGCTTAGTTAGGACGGGAGCTGGGGACATTCAGTACTTC - TRBV11-2 - TRBJ2-4
CASSLGGKGQGSEETQYF TGTGCCAGCAGCTTAGGAGGGAAAGGACAGGGAAGTGAAGAGACCCAGTACTTC TRBD1 TRBV7-9 - TRBJ2-5
CASLRDNYMNTEAFF TGTGCCAGCCTCCGGGACAATTATATGAACACTGAAGCTTTCTTT - TRBV28 - TRBJ1-1
CASSLNLGSTGELFF TGTGCCAGCAGCTTAAACCTCGGTTCGACCGGGGAGCTGTTTTTT - TRBV7-6 - TRBJ2-2
CASTTGGDTQYF TGCGCCAGCACCACAGGGGGAGATACGCAGTATTTT TRBD1 TRBV10-2 - TRBJ2-3
CATSRERYTEAFF TGTGCCACCAGCAGAGAGAGGTACACTGAAGCTTTCTTT - TRBV15 few TRBJ1-1
CASSEDLAGAIETQYF TGTGCCAGCAGTGAAGATCTGGCGGGAGCAATCGAGACCCAGTACTTC TRBD2 TRBV2 - TRBJ2-5
CASSYDSSSYNEQFF TGTGCCAGCAGTTACGACAGTAGCTCCTACAATGAGCAGTTCTTC - TRBV27 - TRBJ2-1
CASGLDLGLVTNEQFF TGTGCTAGTGGTTTGGACCTAGGACTAGTCACCAATGAGCAGTTCTTC TRBD2 TRBV12-5 once TRBJ2-1
CASSAKYEQYF TGTGCCAGCTCAGCGAAGTACGAGCAGTACTTC - TRBV18 once TRBJ2-7
CSVETGGYTF TGCAGCGTGGAGACGGGGGGCTACACCTTC - TRBV29-1 - TRBJ1-2
CASSGVTSALETQYF TGTGCCAGCAGCGGGGTTACAAGCGCCCTTGAGACCCAGTACTTC - TRBV9 - TRBJ2-5
CASSSEAGGSYNEQFF TGTGCCAGCAGTTCCGAGGCGGGGGGCTCCTACAATGAGCAGTTCTTC TRBD2 TRBV7-2 - TRBJ2-1
CASSGSRGRSPLHF TGTGCCAGCAGTGGTAGCAGGGGGCGGTCACCCCTCCACTTT TRBD1 TRBV27 - TRBJ1-6
CASSFGGGNEQFF TGTGCCAGCAGCTTTGGGGGGGGGAATGAGCAGTTCTTC TRBD2 TRBV7-7 - TRBJ2-1